This T cell receptor beta chain was profiled in a study of Graves' ophthalmopathy and Graves' hyperthyroidism. This clonotype occurred a few times. Antigen: not known. The CDR3 contains 14 residues. With V trimmed by 6 bases and J by 4 bases, 4 bases remained unmatched. Germline loops: CDR1 MGHDK, CDR2 SYGVNS. The study's findings and limits: Ophthalmopathy was separated from stable hyperthyroidism by a 13-signature model with about 86% sensitivity and around 81% specificity.

Amplification of TCR beta CDR3 regions used RNA transcripts. HTBI primers served in a first-round RT-PCR, which a second-round multiplex PCR followed. Each CDR3 protein gets one entry after TCRdb re-called the multiplex PCR reads with MiXCR. The sample includes hundreds of thousands of distinct CDR3 sequences, 15% of them seen just once. The V call is TRBV25-1, the J call TRBJ1-5; 9 nucleotides align to TRBD1. The receptor was derived from a woman aged 18-29 years with stable Graves' hyperthyroidism. Sequenced material: peripheral blood. CDR3 in amino acids: CASRAGTGNQPQHF. The CDR3 DNA follows: TGTGCCAGCAGGGCCGGGACAGGGAATCAGCCCCAGCATTTT.